This T cell receptor (beta chain) was retrieved from a study of T cell responses to AZD1222 COVID-19 vaccine. With regard to this clone: Its antigen is not known.

The germline V gene encodes CDR1 GTSNPN and CDR2 SVGIG (reference sequence). V lost 3 bases to trimming and J lost 3 bases, with 12 bases between them. The CDR3 extends over 14 amino acids. Points from the study as a whole: Most donors were white British, females outnumbered males, and clonal diversity was possibly underestimated. Repertoire sampling was restricted to post-peak T cell response timepoints.

Profiling relied on immunoSEQ multiplex PCR, and the TCRdb table lists in-frame clones only, not all of them. The sample consists of some 120,000 clones, less than 90% of them appearing once. The chain couples TRBV30 to TRBJ1-5, with D perhaps TRBD1 (5 bases). The source material was peripheral blood, sampled on day 0 of AZD1222 vaccination. This TCR was sampled from an adult in good health. The CDR3 protein is CAWRGPGYNQPQHF. The DNA for the CDR3 is TGTGCCTGGAGGGGTCCAGGGTACAATCAGCCCCAGCATTTT. The variable domain in full, with the rest retrieved from reference TRBV30 and TRBJ1-5, is SQTIHQWPATLVQPVGSPLSLECTVEGTSNPNLYWYRQAAGRGLQLLFYSVGIGQISSEVPQNLSASRPQDRQFILSSKKLLLSDSGFYLCAWRGPGYNQPQHFGDGTRLSIL.